These T cell receptor beta chains were read from a single sample in a study of patients and donors after allogeneic stem cell transplantation. TCRdb fed the RT-PCR reads into MiXCR, producing one record per CDR3 protein. The table shows about 110,000 distinct CDR3 sequences, with 35% occurring only once. The sequenced sample consisted of blood, either unsorted or a sorted T cell fraction (not recorded which). These receptors all come from a human donor who was either an allogeneic HSCT recipient or a stem cell or donor lymphocyte infusion donor (not recorded which). It is not recorded whose cells these are; they may come from a transplant donor. Both conserved end residues are part of each CDR3. The order of the fields is J gene, clone size, V gene, CDR3 length, D gene, CDR3 DNA, CDR3 protein. D genes are given only for firm matches. Some rows have no size entry. The others give once, few or many, or a class for an expanded clone.

TRBJ2-1	-	TRBV5-1	16	TRBD2	TGCGCCAGCAGGGCTATAAGCGGGACTGAGAAGAATGAGCAGTTCTTC	CASRAISGTEKNEQFF
TRBJ2-1	-	TRBV20-1	13	-	TGCAGTGCTAGTGCCCGACGATACAATGAGCAGTTCTTC	CSASARRYNEQFF
TRBJ1-1	few	TRBV27	13	-	TGTGCCAGCAGTCCCGCTTGGGGCACTGAAGCTTTCTTT	CASSPAWGTEAFF
TRBJ2-2	-	TRBV28	15	-	TGTGCCAGCAGTCCCCGGACCCGGGAGACCGGGGAGCTGTTTTTT	CASSPRTRETGELFF
TRBJ1-5	few	TRBV20-1	15	-	TGCAGTGCTATGTACCGGGACATTAGCAATCAGCCCCAGCATTTT	CSAMYRDISNQPQHF
TRBJ2-7	few	TRBV12-3/TRBV12-4	13	TRBD2	TGTGCCAGCAGTTGGACTAGCGGAAGCGAGCAGTACTTC	CASSWTSGSEQYF
TRBJ2-7	once	TRBV20-1	11	TRBD2	TGCAGTGTTGGGACTAACTACGAGCAGTACTTC	CSVGTNYEQYF
TRBJ2-1	once	TRBV4-3	15	-	TGCGCCAGCAGCCAAGATCGAATATGGGCCAATGAGCAGTTCTTC	CASSQDRIWANEQFF
TRBJ1-6	-	TRBV12-3/TRBV12-4	16	-	TGTGCCAGCAGTTTACCCTACAGGGCGGGGAATTCACCCCTCCACTTT	CASSLPYRAGNSPLHF
TRBJ1-1	few	TRBV6-5	12	-	TGTGCCAGCAGTTACTCGACAGGTGAAGCTTTCTTT	CASSYSTGEAFF
TRBJ1-2	-	TRBV28	12	-	TGTGCCAGCCTGGCGCGTAACTATGGCTACACCTTC	CASLARNYGYTF
TRBJ2-7	-	TRBV12-3/TRBV12-4	14	TRBD1	TGTGCCAGCCTGTTACAGGGGGCACTAGGGGAGCAGTACTTC	CASLLQGALGEQYF
TRBJ1-6	-	TRBV13	14	-	TGTGCCAGCAGCTCAACGTCCTATAATTCACCCCTCCACTTT	CASSSTSYNSPLHF
TRBJ2-5	-	TRBV28	15	TRBD1	TGTGCCAGCAGTTTACAGGGGGCAGGGCAAGAGACCCAGTACTTC	CASSLQGAGQETQYF
TRBJ2-5	many	TRBV7-2	15	-	TGTGCCAGCAGCGTTACGAGTTCACGTCAAGAGACCCAGTACTTC	CASSVTSSRQETQYF
TRBJ2-6	once	TRBV5-6	15	-	TGTGCCAGCAGCTATCAGGGCTCTGGGGCCAACGTCCTGACTTTC	CASSYQGSGANVLTF
TRBJ1-1	-	TRBV20-1	14	-	TGCAGTGCTAGAAACCAGGTCCCGAACACTGAAGCTTTCTTT	CSARNQVPNTEAFF
TRBJ2-2	-	TRBV12-5	14	TRBD2	TGTGCTAGGGGACTAGCGACGAACACCGGGGAGCTGTTTTTT	CARGLATNTGELFF
TRBJ2-7	-	TRBV5-6	14	-	TGTGCCAGCAGCTTGAGAACCGGAGCTCTCGAGCAGTACTTC	CASSLRTGALEQYF
TRBJ2-1	-	TRBV7-2	16	TRBD2	TGTGCCAGCAGCAGGGAGTGGGCTAGCGGGTACAATGAGCAGTTCTTC	CASSREWASGYNEQFF
TRBJ1-5	few	TRBV12-3/TRBV12-4	14	-	TGTGCCAGCAGTTTAAAGGGAAGCAATCAGCCCCAGCATTTT	CASSLKGSNQPQHF
TRBJ2-7	-	TRBV12-3/TRBV12-4	14	-	TGTGCCAGCAGCCTGAGGGCTAGCCTTGACGAGCAGTACTTC	CASSLRASLDEQYF
TRBJ1-1	-	TRBV19	15	TRBD1	TGTGCCAGTAGTTCTTGGACAGGGGGAAACACTGAAGCTTTCTTT	CASSSWTGGNTEAFF
TRBJ2-5	-	TRBV29-1	12	TRBD2	TGCAGCGGGGGACTAGCGACGGAGACCCAGTACTTC	CSGGLATETQYF
TRBJ1-6	few	TRBV27	13	TRBD1	TGTGCCAGTTTGGACAGGGGTGGTTCACCCCTCCACTTT	CASLDRGGSPLHF
TRBJ2-3	-	TRBV7-2	11	-	TGTGCCAGCAGCCCCTCGGTCCCGCAGTATTTT	CASSPSVPQYF
TRBJ1-2	-	TRBV12-3/TRBV12-4	14	-	TGTGCCAGCACCCCGGGGGGAACGTACTATGGCTACACCTTC	CASTPGGTYYGYTF
TRBJ2-3	-	TRBV5-1	14	-	TGCGCCAGCAGCTTGGACAGGGTGGCAGATACGCAGTATTTT	CASSLDRVADTQYF
TRBJ1-2	few	TRBV4-3	15	TRBD1	TGCGCCAGCAGCCAAGTGGCAGGGGGAAACTATGGCTACACCTTC	CASSQVAGGNYGYTF
TRBJ1-5	few	TRBV6-5	14	TRBD1	TGTGCCAGCAGTTTGGGACAGGTCAATCAGCCCCAGCATTTT	CASSLGQVNQPQHF
TRBJ1-2	few	TRBV4-3	14	-	TGCGCCAGCAGCCAAGATAGGACTAACTATGGCTACACCTTC	CASSQDRTNYGYTF
TRBJ2-7	-	TRBV28	12	-	TGTGCCAGCAGTTTAAGGGTTTCCGAGCAGTACTTC	CASSLRVSEQYF
TRBJ2-1	-	TRBV27	15	TRBD2	TGTGCCAGCAGTTTTAAGGCGGGAGGGGGACATGAGCAGTTCTTC	CASSFKAGGGHEQFF
TRBJ1-1	few	TRBV29-1	14	-	TGCAGCGTTGTTGCGGCCGTTTTGAACACTGAAGCTTTCTTT	CSVVAAVLNTEAFF
TRBJ1-2	few	TRBV29-1	15	-	TGCAGCGTATTACTAACCTCGGGAACTAACTATGGCTACACCTTC	CSVLLTSGTNYGYTF
TRBJ1-5	-	TRBV12-3/TRBV12-4	14	TRBD1	TGTGCCAGCACCCCAGGGGGCGGCAATCAGCCCCAGCATTTT	CASTPGGGNQPQHF
TRBJ2-2	-	TRBV27	14	TRBD1	TGTGCCAGCAGTTTAAAGGGGGCAACCGGGGAGCTGTTTTTT	CASSLKGATGELFF
TRBJ2-2	-	TRBV6-5	15	TRBD2	TGTGCCAGCACTTGGACTAGAGCGAACACCGGGGAGCTGTTTTTT	CASTWTRANTGELFF
TRBJ1-1	few	TRBV5-4	15	-	TGTGCCAGCAGCCGGTCCGGGGAGGAGTGTTGTGAAGCTTTCTTT	CASSRSGEECCEAFF
TRBJ2-1	few	TRBV9	14	TRBD2	TGTGCCAGCAGCGCCGGACTAGCCATAAATGAGCAGTTCTTC	CASSAGLAINEQFF
TRBJ1-1	few	TRBV15	13	-	TGTGCCACCAGCAGAGACAGGGACACTGAAGCTTTCTTT	CATSRDRDTEAFF
TRBJ1-2	many	TRBV7-3	17	TRBD1	TGTGCCAGCAGCCTATTACCCCCGGGACAGGACCGTCATGGCTACACCTTC	CASSLLPPGQDRHGYTF
TRBJ1-2	-	TRBV7-9	20	-	TGTGCCAGCAGCTCCGTCCAAATTAACAGACAACACAGCTTGAACTATGGCTACACCTTC	CASSSVQINRQHSLNYGYTF
TRBJ1-5	-	TRBV20-1	13	TRBD1	TGCAGTGGAAGGGACAGGTTCAATCAGCCCCAGCATTTT	CSGRDRFNQPQHF
TRBJ2-7	few	TRBV6-5	14	-	TGTGCCAGCGGGGTGGGGGGAAATTCCTACGAGCAGTACTTC	CASGVGGNSYEQYF
TRBJ2-7	-	TRBV12-3/TRBV12-4	14	-	TGTGCCAGCAGTTTCCACACCCCGGCTTACGAGCAGTACTTC	CASSFHTPAYEQYF
TRBJ2-7	few	TRBV20-1	13	-	TGCAGTGCTAGCAGCAGGCCGGATTACGAGCAGTACTTC	CSASSRPDYEQYF
TRBJ2-2	-	TRBV29-1	13	-	TGCAGCGTTGGACTAGTCGGCACCGGGGAGCTGTTTTTT	CSVGLVGTGELFF
TRBJ1-6	many	TRBV7-9	13	-	TGTGCCAGCAGCTTAACAGACATTTCACCCCTCCACTTT	CASSLTDISPLHF
TRBJ1-1	few	TRBV7-2	13	-	TGTGCCAGCAGCTCGACGGGGAACACTGAAGCTTTCTTT	CASSSTGNTEAFF
TRBJ1-1	few	TRBV6-2/TRBV6-3	14	-	TGTGCCAGCAGAGCCAAGAGAGTAAACACTGAAGCTTTCTTT	CASRAKRVNTEAFF
TRBJ2-1	-	TRBV4-2	14	TRBD2	TGTGCCAGCAGCCGGACTAGCGGGAGCAATGAGCAGTTCTTC	CASSRTSGSNEQFF